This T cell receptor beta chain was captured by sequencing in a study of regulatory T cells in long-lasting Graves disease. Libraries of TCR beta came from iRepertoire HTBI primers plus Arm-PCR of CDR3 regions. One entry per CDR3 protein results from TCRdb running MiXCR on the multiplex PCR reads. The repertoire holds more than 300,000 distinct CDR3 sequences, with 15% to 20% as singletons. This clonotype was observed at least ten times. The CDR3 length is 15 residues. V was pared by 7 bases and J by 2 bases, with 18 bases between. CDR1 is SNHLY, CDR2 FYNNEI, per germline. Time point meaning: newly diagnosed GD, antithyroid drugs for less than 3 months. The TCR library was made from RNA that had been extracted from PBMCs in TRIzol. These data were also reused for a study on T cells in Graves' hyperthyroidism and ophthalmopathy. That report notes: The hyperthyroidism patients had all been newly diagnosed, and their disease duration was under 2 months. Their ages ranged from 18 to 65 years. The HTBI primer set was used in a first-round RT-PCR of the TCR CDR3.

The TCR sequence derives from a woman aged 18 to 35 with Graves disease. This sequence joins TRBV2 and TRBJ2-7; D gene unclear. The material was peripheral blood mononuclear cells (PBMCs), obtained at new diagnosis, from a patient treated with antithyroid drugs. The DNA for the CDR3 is TGTGCCAGCATTGCGTGGCAGGCCGTTCCCTACGAGCAGTACTTC. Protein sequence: CASIAWQAVPYEQYF.